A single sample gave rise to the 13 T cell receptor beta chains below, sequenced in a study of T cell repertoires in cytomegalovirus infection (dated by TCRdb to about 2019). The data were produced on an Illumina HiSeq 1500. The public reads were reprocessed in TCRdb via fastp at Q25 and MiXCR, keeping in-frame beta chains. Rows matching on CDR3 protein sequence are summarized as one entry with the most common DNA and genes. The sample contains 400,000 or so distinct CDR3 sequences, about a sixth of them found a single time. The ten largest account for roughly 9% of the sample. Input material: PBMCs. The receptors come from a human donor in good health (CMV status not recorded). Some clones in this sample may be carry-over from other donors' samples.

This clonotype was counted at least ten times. The CDR3 DNA is TGTGCCAGCAGTTTAGCCCCCATGGGGGGGCCAGATGGCTACACCTTC. Its translation: CASSLAPMGGPDGYTF. The gene calls are TRBV12-3 or TRBV12-4 and TRBJ1-2, with D possibly matching TRBD1 (6 bases). The length of the CDR3 is 16 residues. Deletions cut 0 bases from V and 6 bases from J, with 17 bases between.

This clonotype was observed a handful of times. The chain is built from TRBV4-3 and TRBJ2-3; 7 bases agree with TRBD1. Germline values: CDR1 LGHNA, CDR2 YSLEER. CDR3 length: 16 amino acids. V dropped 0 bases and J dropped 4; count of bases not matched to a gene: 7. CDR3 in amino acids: CASSQENRGYADTQYF. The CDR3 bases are TGCGCCAGCAGCCAAGAAAACAGGGGATACGCAGATACGCAGTATTTT.

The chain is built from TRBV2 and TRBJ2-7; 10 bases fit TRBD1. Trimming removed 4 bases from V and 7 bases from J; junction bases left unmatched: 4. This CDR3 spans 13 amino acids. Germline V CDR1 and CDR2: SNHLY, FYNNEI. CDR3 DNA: TGTGCCAGCAGTGCTGACAGGGGGCGGGAGCAGTACTTC. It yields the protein CASSADRGREQYF.

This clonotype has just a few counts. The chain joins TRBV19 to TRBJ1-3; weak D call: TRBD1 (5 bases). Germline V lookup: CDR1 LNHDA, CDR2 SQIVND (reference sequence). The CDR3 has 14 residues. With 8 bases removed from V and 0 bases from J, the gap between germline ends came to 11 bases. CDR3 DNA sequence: TGTGCCAGTGAGGAGGGGCTCTCTGGAAACACCATATATTTT. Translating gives CASEEGLSGNTIYF. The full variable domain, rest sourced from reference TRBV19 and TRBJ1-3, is DGGITQSPKYLFRKEGQNVTLSCEQNLNHDAMYWYRQDPGQGLRLIYYSQIVNDFQKGDIAEGYSVSREKKESFPLTVTSAQKNPTAFYLCASEEGLSGNTIYFGEGSWLTVV.

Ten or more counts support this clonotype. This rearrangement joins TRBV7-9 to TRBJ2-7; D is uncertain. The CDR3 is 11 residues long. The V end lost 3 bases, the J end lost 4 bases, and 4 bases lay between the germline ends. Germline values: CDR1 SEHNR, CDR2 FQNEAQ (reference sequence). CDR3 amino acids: CASSFTYEQYF. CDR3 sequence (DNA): TGTGCCAGCAGCTTTACGTACGAGCAGTACTTC.

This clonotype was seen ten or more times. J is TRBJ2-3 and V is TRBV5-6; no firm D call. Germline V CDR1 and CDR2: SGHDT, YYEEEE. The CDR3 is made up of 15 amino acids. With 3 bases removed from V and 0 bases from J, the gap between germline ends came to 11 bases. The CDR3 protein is CASSWPGPSTDTQYF. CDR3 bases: TGTGCCAGCAGCTGGCCGGGTCCCAGCACAGATACGCAGTATTTT.

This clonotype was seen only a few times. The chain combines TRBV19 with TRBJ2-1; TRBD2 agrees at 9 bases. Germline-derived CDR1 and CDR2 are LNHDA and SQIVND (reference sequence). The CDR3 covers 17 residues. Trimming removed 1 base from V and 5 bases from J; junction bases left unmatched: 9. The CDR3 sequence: CASSIGVGGRGDNEQFF. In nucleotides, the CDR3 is TGTGCCAGTAGTATAGGAGTCGGCGGGAGGGGCGACAATGAGCAGTTCTTC.

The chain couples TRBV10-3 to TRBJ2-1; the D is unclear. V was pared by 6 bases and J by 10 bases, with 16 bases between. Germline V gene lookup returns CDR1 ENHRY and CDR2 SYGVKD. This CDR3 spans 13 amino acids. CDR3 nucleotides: TGTGCCATCAGCGAAGACTCCGACATCGAGCAGTTCTTC. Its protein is CAISEDSDIEQFF.

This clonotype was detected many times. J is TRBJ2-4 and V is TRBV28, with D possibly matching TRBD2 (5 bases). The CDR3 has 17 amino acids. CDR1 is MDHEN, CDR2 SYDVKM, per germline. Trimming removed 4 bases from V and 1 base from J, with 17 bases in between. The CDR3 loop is CASSYLPGSGAKNIQYF. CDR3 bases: TGTGCCAGCAGTTACCTTCCGGGATCTGGGGCCAAAAACATTCAGTACTTC. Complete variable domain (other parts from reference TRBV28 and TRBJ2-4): DVKVTQSSRYLVKRTGEKVFLECVQDMDHENMFWYRQDPGLGLRLIYFSYDVKMKEKGDIPEGYSVSREKKERFSLILESASTNQTSMYLCASSYLPGSGAKNIQYFGAGTRLSVL.

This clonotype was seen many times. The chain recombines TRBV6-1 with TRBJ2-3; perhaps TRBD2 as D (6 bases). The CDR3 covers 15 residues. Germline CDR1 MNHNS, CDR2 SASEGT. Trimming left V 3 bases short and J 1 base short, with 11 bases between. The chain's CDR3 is CASSDRGMGTDTQYF. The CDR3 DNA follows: TGTGCCAGCAGTGATCGGGGGATGGGCACAGATACGCAGTATTTT.

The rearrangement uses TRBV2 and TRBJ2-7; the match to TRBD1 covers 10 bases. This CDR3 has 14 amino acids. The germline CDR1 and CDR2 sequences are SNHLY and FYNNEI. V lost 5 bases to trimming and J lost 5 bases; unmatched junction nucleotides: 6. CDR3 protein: CASSPGQGPDEQYF. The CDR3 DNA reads TGTGCCAGCAGTCCGGGACAGGGGCCGGACGAGCAGTACTTC.

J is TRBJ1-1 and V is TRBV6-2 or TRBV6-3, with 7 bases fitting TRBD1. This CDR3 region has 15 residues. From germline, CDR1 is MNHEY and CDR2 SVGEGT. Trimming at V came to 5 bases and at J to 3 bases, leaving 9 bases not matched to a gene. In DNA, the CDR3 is TGTGCCAGCAGTGGAACAGGGGTTTTGGACACTGAAGCTTTCTTT. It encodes CASSGTGVLDTEAFF.

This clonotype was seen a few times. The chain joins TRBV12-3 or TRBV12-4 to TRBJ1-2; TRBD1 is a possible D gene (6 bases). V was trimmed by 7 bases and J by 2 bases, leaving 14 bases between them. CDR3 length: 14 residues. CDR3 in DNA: TGTGCCAGCACCACGGGGGGGGGCAACTATGGCTACACCTTC. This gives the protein CASTTGGGNYGYTF.